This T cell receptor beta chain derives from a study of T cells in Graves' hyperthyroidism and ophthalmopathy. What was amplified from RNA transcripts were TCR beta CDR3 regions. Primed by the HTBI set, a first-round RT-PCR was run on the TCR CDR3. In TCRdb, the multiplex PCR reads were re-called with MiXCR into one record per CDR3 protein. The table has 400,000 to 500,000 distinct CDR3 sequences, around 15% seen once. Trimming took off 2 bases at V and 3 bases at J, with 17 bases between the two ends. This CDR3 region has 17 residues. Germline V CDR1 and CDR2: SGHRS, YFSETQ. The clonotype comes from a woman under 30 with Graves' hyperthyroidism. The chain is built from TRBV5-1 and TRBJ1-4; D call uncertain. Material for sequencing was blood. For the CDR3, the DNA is TGCGCCAGCAGCTTAGACGGCCCGTCCCCAGCTAATGAAAAACTGTTTTTT. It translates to CASSLDGPSPANEKLFF.